This entry lists 8 T cell receptor beta chains sequenced from one sample in a study of vaccination and CD4 T cells after COVID-19. Their cognate antigens are unknown. Specified time point: late sampling 161 to 241 days after vaccination in a few convalescent patients. Indicated treatment: approximately nine-day PBMC culture with coronavirus spike peptide pools or control peptides (ViraFEST assay). An Oncomine TCR Beta short-read assay was used to sequence the DNA from cultured CD4+ T cells. Each CDR3 protein gets one entry after TCRdb re-called the PCR reads with MiXCR. The sample yields about 23,000 distinct CDR3 sequences, about 40% seen once. The sequencing here drew on CD4+ T cells from blood, cultured in vitro, taken about 7 months after SARS-CoV-2 vaccination. Every receptor here comes from a human donor who had recovered from COVID-19.

The rearrangement joins TRBV19 to TRBJ2-7; 7 bases are shared with TRBD1. V shed 6 bases, J shed 1 base, and the junction held 9 bases outside the gene matches. CDR3 length: 15 residues. Germline CDR1 reads LNHDA; CDR2 reads SQIVND (reference sequence). CDR3 sequence reads: CASRREGAGSYEQYF. Here the CDR3 DNA reads TGTGCCAGTAGAAGAGAGGGGGCTGGTTCCTACGAGCAGTACTTC. Drawing the rest from reference TRBV19 and TRBJ2-7, the complete variable domain is DGGITQSPKYLFRKEGQNVTLSCEQNLNHDAMYWYRQDPGQGLRLIYYSQIVNDFQKGDIAEGYSVSREKKESFPLTVTSAQKNPTAFYLCASRREGAGSYEQYFGPGTRLTVT.

This clonotype is judged medium-sized (0.01 to 0.1%). The rearrangement links TRBV20-1 to TRBJ2-7; TRBD1 matches 10 bases. Germline V gene lookup returns CDR1 DFQATT and CDR2 SNEGSKA (reference sequence). CDR3 length: 14 residues. The CDR3 sequence is CSSDAGQGTSEQYF. CDR3 DNA: TGCAGCTCGGACGCGGGACAGGGGACCAGCGAGCAGTACTTC.

This clonotype was seen more than once but under ten times. V and J are TRBV28 and TRBJ1-6; the D gene is possibly TRBD1 (5 bases). This CDR3 comprises 12 residues. Per the germline V gene, CDR1 is MDHEN and CDR2 is SYDVKM. Trimming shortened V by 6 bases and J by 8 bases, and 8 bases separated the two germline ends. CDR3 DNA sequence: TGTGCCAGCAGGCAGGGAGATTCACCCCTCCACTTT. As protein: CASRQGDSPLHF. The full variable domain, with the rest looked up from reference TRBV28 and TRBJ1-6, is DVKVTQSSRYLVKRTGEKVFLECVQDMDHENMFWYRQDPGLGLRLIYFSYDVKMKEKGDIPEGYSVSREKKERFSLILESASTNQTSMYLCASRQGDSPLHFGNGTRLTVT.

The rearrangement joins TRBV21-1 to TRBJ1-2. TRBV21-1 is flagged as a pseudogene. This CDR3 spans 17 amino acids. CDR3 DNA sequence: TGTGCCAGCAGCAAAGTCGCGGGGCCCTTAGCTAACTATGGCTACACCTTC. As protein: CASSKVAGPLANYGYTF.

This clonotype showed up just once. The chain carries TRBV6-1 and TRBJ2-2; no definite D call. Looked up from germline, CDR1 is MNHNS and CDR2 is SASEGT. This CDR3 is 12 amino acids long. The germline V and J ends were trimmed by 10 bases and 6 bases, with 12 bases remaining between them. The CDR3 DNA is TGTGCCACTCCGGGTGGAGCCGGGGAGCTGTTTTTT. It codes for CATPGGAGELFF.

The chain employs TRBV24-1 and TRBJ2-3; TRBD2 matches 7 bases. From germline, CDR1 is KGHDR and CDR2 SFDVKD. The CDR3 runs to 15 residues. Trimming cost V 5 bases and J 3 bases; bases outside gene matches: 7. The CDR3 sequence is CATSGAGDGTDTQYF. As DNA, the CDR3 is TGTGCCACCAGTGGCGCGGGAGATGGAACAGATACGCAGTATTTT.

This chain links TRBV20-1 with TRBJ1-3, with unresolved D. The CDR3 loop spans 14 amino acids. CDR1 is DFQATT and CDR2 is SNEGSKA in the germline V gene (reference sequence). Between the trimmed V and J ends, which lost 5 bases and 0 bases, there was a span of 11 bases. In nucleotides, the CDR3 is TGCAGTGCTGCCTCGGTTGGCTCTGGAAACACCATATATTTT. Protein product: CSAASVGSGNTIYF.

The J gene is TRBJ1-1, the V gene TRBV12-3 or TRBV12-4, with a possible D match to TRBD1 (5 bases). The CDR3 sequence is 15 residues long. V gave up 7 bases and J gave up 4 bases, with 19 bases separating them. The CDR3 region has the DNA TGTGCCAGCATTCAAGGGCCAGCCGGGGGCACTGAAGCTTTCTTT. It specifies CASIQGPAGGTEAFF.